This TCR beta chain was captured in a study of naive and memory T cell subsets. Study findings and constraints: Possibly reflecting memory cells re-expressing CD45RA, a few larger clonotypes occurred in naive repertoires, especially CD8. Expression changes during T cell differentiation may affect RNA-based TCR counts. TCR abundance followed a power law differing between naive and memory subsets.

The CDR3 length is 14 residues. Germline V CDR1 and CDR2: MGHDK, SYGVNS. The V gene lost 3 bases and the J gene lost 3 bases, with 6 bases spanning the gap. Both TRBC1 and TRBC2 were covered by a beta constant-region primer of two equimolar oligonucleotides. Nested alpha and beta constant-region primers with the SP2 primer drove four PCR rounds on ligated cDNA. TCRdb reprocessed the UMI-ligation and nested PCR reads with MiXCR, giving one entry per CDR3 protein. The sample includes 99,000 or so distinct CDR3 sequences, around 13% of them seen just once. Remarks on this clonotype: Its antigen is undetermined.

Cells stained for CD3, CD4, CD8, CD45RA and CD27 were sorted into four subsets. The V and J genes are TRBV25-1 and TRBJ1-6; D is unresolved. This receptor was identified in a human donor in good health. Sequencing was carried out using naive CD8+ T cells from blood. The CDR3 bases are TGTGCCAGCAGTGATGGGCTCTATAATTCACCCCTCCACTTT. Protein: CASSDGLYNSPLHF.